This T cell receptor beta chain was captured by sequencing in a study of blood T cell repertoires in COVID-19. Germline loops: CDR1 MNHEY, CDR2 SMNVEV (reference sequence). The CDR3 consists of 15 residues. Trimming stripped 6 bases from V and 8 bases from J, with 20 bases between. While infection was still active, Seattle patients were enrolled and then followed longitudinally. Only in-frame clones appear in the TCRdb table, and some are missing; sequencing was by immunoSEQ multiplex PCR. This sample yields 190,000 or so clones, of which around 95% are seen a single time; about 0.76% belongs to the top ten.

Sequenced input: peripheral blood. This chain joins TRBV27 and TRBJ2-1; possible D gene TRBD1, 6 bases. The TCR sequence derives from a man aged 25 to 40 with COVID-19, enrolled during active disease. Here the CDR3 reads CASREGDRSGDEQFF. For the CDR3, the DNA is TGTGCCAGCAGAGAGGGGGATCGGAGTGGGGATGAGCAGTTCTTC.